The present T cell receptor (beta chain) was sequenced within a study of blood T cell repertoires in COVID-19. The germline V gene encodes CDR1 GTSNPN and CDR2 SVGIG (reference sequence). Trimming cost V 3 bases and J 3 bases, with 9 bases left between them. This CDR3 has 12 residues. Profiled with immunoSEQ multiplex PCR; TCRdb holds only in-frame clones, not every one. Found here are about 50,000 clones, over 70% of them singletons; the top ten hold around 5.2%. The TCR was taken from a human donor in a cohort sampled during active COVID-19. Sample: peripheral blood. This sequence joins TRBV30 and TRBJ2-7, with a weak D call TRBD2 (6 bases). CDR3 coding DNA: TGTGCCTGGAGCCAGGGAGGCTACGAGCAGTACTTC. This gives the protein CAWSQGGYEQYF.